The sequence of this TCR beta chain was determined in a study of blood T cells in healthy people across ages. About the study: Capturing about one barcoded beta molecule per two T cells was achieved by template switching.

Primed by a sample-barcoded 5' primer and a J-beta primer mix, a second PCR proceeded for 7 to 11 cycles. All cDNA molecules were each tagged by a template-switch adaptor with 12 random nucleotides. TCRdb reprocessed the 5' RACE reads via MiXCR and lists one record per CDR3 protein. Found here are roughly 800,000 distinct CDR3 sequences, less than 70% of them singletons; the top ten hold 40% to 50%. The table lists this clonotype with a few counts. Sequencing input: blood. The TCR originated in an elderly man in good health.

The CDR3 DNA follows: TGTGCCAGCAGCACAAGAGGGCAGTACCAAGAGACCCAGTACTTC. This codes for CASSTRGQYQETQYF. The V call is TRBV21-1, the J call TRBJ2-5; TRBD2 was called by the table and not checked on the DNA. TRBV21-1 is termed a pseudogene. This CDR3 has 15 amino acids.